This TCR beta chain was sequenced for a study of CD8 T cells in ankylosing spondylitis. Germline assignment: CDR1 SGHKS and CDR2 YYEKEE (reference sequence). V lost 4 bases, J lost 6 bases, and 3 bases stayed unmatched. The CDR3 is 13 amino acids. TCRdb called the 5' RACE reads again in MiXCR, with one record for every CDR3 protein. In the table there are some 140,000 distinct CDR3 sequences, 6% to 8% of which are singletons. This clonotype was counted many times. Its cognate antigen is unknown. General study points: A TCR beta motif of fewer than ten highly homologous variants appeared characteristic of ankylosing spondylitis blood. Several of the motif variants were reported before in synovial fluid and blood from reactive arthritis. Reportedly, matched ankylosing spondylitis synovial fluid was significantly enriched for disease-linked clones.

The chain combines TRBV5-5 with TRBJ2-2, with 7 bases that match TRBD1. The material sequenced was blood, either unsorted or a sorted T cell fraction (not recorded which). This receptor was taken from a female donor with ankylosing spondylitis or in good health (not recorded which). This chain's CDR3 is CASSPGTAGELFF. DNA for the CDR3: TGTGCCAGCAGCCCAGGGACAGCCGGGGAGCTGTTTTTT. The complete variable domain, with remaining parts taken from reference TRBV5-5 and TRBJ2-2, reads DAGVTQSPTHLIKTRGQQVTLRCSPISGHKSVSWYQQVLGQGPQFIFQYYEKEERGRGNFPDRFSARQFPNYSSELNVNALLLGDSALYLCASSPGTAGELFFGEGSRLTVL.